The T cell receptor beta chain described here comes from a study of Graves' ophthalmopathy and Graves' hyperthyroidism. For repertoire sequencing, the TCR beta CDR3 regions were amplified from RNA transcripts. A first-round RT-PCR used HTBI primers, followed by a second-round multiplex PCR. Each CDR3 protein is one row after TCRdb ran MiXCR on the multiplex PCR reads. Here the sample spans 200,000 to 250,000 distinct CDR3 sequences, roughly a fifth being singletons. Per germline, CDR1 MNHEY and CDR2 SVGEGT. Trimming left V 4 bases short and J 5 bases short, with 15 bases between. CDR3 length equals 14 residues.

Material for sequencing was peripheral blood. The clonotype was recovered from a woman aged 50 to 60 with Graves' ophthalmopathy. This chain links TRBV6-2 or TRBV6-3 with TRBJ2-7; D gene unclear. The CDR3 loop is CASSWGFPGHEQYF. The CDR3 DNA reads as TGTGCCAGCAGTTGGGGATTCCCCGGACACGAGCAGTACTTC.